The 15 T cell receptor beta chains below were found in one sample sequenced in a study of cytomegalovirus exposure and HLA in healthy donors. PCR involved 60 Vbeta and 13 Jbeta primers. Generated by immunoSEQ multiplex PCR, the TCRdb table keeps only in-frame clones and is missing some. Here the sample spans 150,000 to 200,000 clones, roughly four fifths being singletons. Sequenced: PBMCs. These receptors all stem from a young woman in good health and CMV-seropositive.

This chain links TRBV5-1 with TRBJ2-7; D remains ambiguous. Germline values: CDR1 SGHRS, CDR2 YFSETQ. Trimming took 3 bases from V and 4 from J, leaving 5 bases between them. The CDR3 is 11 residues long. Here the CDR3 DNA reads TGCGCCAGCAGCTCCCATTACGAGCAGTACTTC. Translation gives CASSSHYEQYF.

This chain links TRBV6-1 with TRBJ2-7; 7 nucleotides line up with TRBD1. The junction had 5 bases not matched to a gene; V was cut back by 3 bases and J by 0 bases. CDR1 MNHNS and CDR2 SASEGT come from the germline V gene. The CDR3 loop spans 15 amino acids. The CDR3 region has the DNA TGTGCCAGCAGTGAGAGACAGGGAAACTCCTACGAGCAGTACTTC. It codes for CASSERQGNSYEQYF.

The gene calls are TRBV7-2 and TRBJ1-1; D unresolved. The ends were cut back, 5 bases at V and 0 bases at J, with 10 bases in the middle. The V gene's germline CDR1 is SGHTA and CDR2 FQGNSA. The CDR3 loop spans 14 amino acids. The CDR3 region has the DNA TGTGCCAGCAGCGCGTACGCCATGAACACTGAAGCTTTCTTT. Translating it yields CASSAYAMNTEAFF.

J is TRBJ1-1 and V is TRBV6-5, with 7 bases identical to TRBD1. Germline V gene lookup returns CDR1 MNHEY and CDR2 SVGAGI. The CDR3 consists of 14 residues. V was pared by 6 bases and J by 3 bases, with 7 bases of the junction left unmatched. The CDR3 nucleotides are TGTGCCAGCAGGGAGGGACAGTATGACACTGAAGCTTTCTTT. Translating gives CASREGQYDTEAFF.

The chain joins TRBV4-3 to TRBJ2-3, with TRBD2 matching over 8 bases. The CDR3 contains 15 residues. The V gene's germline CDR1 is LGHNA and CDR2 YSLEER. The V and J ends lost 0 bases and 5 bases, in that order; junction bases with no gene match: 4. The CDR3 DNA sequence: TGCGCCAGCAGCCAAGAAGCGGGGGTTAGAGATACGCAGTATTTT. Translating gives CASSQEAGVRDTQYF.

The genes are TRBV9 and TRBJ2-3, with D unresolved. The V gene's germline CDR1 is SGDLS and CDR2 YYNGEE. This CDR3 spans 14 amino acids. V lost 7 bases and J lost 0, with 12 bases in between. Here the CDR3 DNA reads TGTGCCAGCTCTGACACTCCTAGCACAGATACGCAGTATTTT. Protein: CASSDTPSTDTQYF.

The rearrangement joins TRBV6-6 to TRBJ1-1; the D is unclear. The germline V gene encodes CDR1 MNHNY and CDR2 SVGAGI (reference sequence). The CDR3 spans 15 residues. Trimming left V 0 bases short and J 0 bases short, with 8 bases between. The chain's CDR3 is CASSYSGRLNTEAFF. In nucleotides, the CDR3 is TGTGCCAGCAGTTACTCGGGCAGATTGAACACTGAAGCTTTCTTT.

DNA of the CDR3: TGTGCCAGCTCTCAAGAGGGAGAAAAACTGTTTTTT. This encodes CASSQEGEKLFF. V gene TRBV18 combines with J gene TRBJ1-4; D gene ambiguous. CDR3 length equals 12 residues. The V gene lost 6 bases and the J gene lost 8 bases, with 10 bases spanning the gap. Germline assignment: CDR1 KGHSH and CDR2 LQKENI. The full variable domain, rest sourced from reference TRBV18 and TRBJ1-4, is NAGVMQNPRHLVRRRGQEARLRCSPMKGHSHVYWYRQLPEEGLKFMVYLQKENIIDESGMPKERFSAEFPKEGPSILRIQQVVRGDSAAYFCASSQEGEKLFFGSGTQLSVL.

This clone has a handful of counts. CDR3 amino acids: CASSPRGATYSNTGELFF. The CDR3 DNA reads as TGCGCCAGCAGCCCACGGGGGGCAACCTACTCGAACACCGGGGAGCTGTTTTTT. This chain links TRBV5-1 with TRBJ2-2; maybe TRBD2 (7 bases). V was shortened by 4 bases and J by 0 bases, with 19 bases between the two germline ends. The CDR3 loop spans 18 amino acids. Germline values: CDR1 SGHRS, CDR2 YFSETQ.

The chain links TRBV29-1 to TRBJ1-1; D is ambiguous. In germline, CDR1 is SQVTM, CDR2 ANQGSEA. The CDR3 is 13 amino acids. V dropped 1 base and J dropped 1 base, with 7 bases sitting between them. CDR3 DNA: TGCAGCGTTGAAGGAGTCTCGAACACTGAAGCTTTCTTT. Its protein is CSVEGVSNTEAFF.

The gene calls are TRBV4-3 and TRBJ2-3; possible D gene TRBD2, 6 bases. Germline V lookup: CDR1 LGHNA, CDR2 YSLEER. This CDR3 contains 14 residues. The ends were cut back, 4 bases at V and 8 bases at J, with 16 bases in the middle. CDR3 region: CASSPQGAGPTQYF. The CDR3 bases are TGCGCCAGCAGCCCCCAAGGAGCGGGCCCTACGCAGTATTTT.

This rearrangement joins TRBV6-1 to TRBJ1-2, with 7 bases lining up with TRBD1. The V and J ends lost 9 bases and 7 bases, in that order; junction bases with no gene match: 8. This CDR3 spans 12 amino acids. CDR1 and CDR2 (germline): MNHNS, SASEGT. CDR3 sequence reads: CASVTGVGGYTF. The CDR3 DNA follows: TGTGCCAGTGTAACAGGGGTAGGTGGCTACACCTTC.

This clone was counted once. The gene calls are TRBV29-1 and TRBJ2-7; D is undetermined. The CDR3 sequence is 12 residues long. Germline CDR1 is SQVTM and CDR2 is ANQGSEA. Between the trimmed V and J ends, which lost 5 bases and 2 bases, there was a span of 10 bases. The CDR3 sequence: CSVSDGTYEQYF. CDR3 sequence (DNA): TGCAGCGTTAGCGACGGCACCTACGAGCAGTACTTC.

The V and J genes are TRBV4-3 and TRBJ2-5; no reliable D call. The J call is in doubt because the DNA end fits TRBJ2-7 better. The CDR3 has 14 amino acids. CDR1 LGHNA and CDR2 YSLEER come from the germline V gene. The CDR3 sequence is CASSPGDRTAEQYF. The CDR3 DNA reads as TGCGCCAGCAGCCCAGGCGACCGAACCGCCGAGCAGTACTTC.

This clone was seen only once. The chain has TRBV2 and TRBJ2-1; D is perhaps TRBD1 (7 bases). The CDR3 spans 16 residues. Trimming removed 4 bases from V and 0 bases from J, with 13 bases in between. Germline V gives CDR1 SNHLY, CDR2 FYNNEI. This CDR3 is CASSGSRGVSYNEQFF. Written as DNA, the CDR3 is TGTGCCAGCAGTGGTTCCAGGGGGGTCTCCTACAATGAGCAGTTCTTC. Full variable domain (remainder filled in from reference TRBV2 and TRBJ2-1): EPEVTQTPSHQVTQMGQEVILRCVPISNHLYFYWYRQILGQKVEFLVSFYNNEISEKSEIFDDQFSVERPDGSNFTLKIRSTKLEDSAMYFCASSGSRGVSYNEQFFGPGTRLTVL.